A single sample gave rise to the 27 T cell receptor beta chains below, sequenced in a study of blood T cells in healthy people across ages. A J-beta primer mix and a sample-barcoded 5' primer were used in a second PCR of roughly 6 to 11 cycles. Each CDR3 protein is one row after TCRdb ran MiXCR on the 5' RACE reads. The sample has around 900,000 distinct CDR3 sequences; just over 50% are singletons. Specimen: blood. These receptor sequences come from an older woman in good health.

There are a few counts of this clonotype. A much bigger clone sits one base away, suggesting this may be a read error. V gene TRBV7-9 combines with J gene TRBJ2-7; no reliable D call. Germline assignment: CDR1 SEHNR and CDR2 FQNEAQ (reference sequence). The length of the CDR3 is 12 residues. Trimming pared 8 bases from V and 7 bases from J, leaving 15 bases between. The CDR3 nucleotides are TGTGCCAGCTTTCGGGTGGAAAGGGAGCAGTACTTC. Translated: CASFRVEREQYF.

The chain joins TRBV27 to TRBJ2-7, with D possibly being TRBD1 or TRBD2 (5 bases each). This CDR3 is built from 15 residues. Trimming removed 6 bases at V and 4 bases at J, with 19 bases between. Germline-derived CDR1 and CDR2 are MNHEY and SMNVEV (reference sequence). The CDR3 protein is CASRRPTGRSYEQYF. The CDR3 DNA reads TGTGCCAGCAGACGGCCAACGGGACGCTCTTACGAGCAGTACTTC.

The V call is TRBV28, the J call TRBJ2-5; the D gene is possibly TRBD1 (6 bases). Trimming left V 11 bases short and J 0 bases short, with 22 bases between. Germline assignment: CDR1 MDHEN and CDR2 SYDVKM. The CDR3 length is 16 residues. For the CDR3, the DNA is TGTGCCGTGGGGGCGATCAGGGCAGCGTACCAAGAGACCCAGTACTTC. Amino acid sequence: CAVGAIRAAYQETQYF.

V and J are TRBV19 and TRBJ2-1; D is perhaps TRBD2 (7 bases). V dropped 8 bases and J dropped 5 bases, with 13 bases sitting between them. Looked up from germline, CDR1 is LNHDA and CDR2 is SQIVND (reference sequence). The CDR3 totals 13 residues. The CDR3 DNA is TGTGCCAGTCGGGGGCTAGCGGACAATGAGCAGTTCTTC. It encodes CASRGLADNEQFF.

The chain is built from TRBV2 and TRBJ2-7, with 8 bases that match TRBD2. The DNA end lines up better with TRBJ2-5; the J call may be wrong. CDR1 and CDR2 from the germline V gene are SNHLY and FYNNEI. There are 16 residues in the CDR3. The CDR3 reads CASSEARTSSRVTQYF. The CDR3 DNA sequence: TGTGCCAGCAGTGAAGCCAGGACTAGCAGTCGCGTGACCCAGTACTTC.

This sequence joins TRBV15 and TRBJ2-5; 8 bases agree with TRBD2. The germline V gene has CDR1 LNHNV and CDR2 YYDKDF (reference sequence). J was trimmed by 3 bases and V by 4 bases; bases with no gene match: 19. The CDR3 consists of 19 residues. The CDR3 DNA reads TGTGCCACCAGCATCCTAAAGAGAGACAGCGGGAGCTTTGAAGAGACCCAGTACTTC. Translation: CATSILKRDSGSFEETQYF.

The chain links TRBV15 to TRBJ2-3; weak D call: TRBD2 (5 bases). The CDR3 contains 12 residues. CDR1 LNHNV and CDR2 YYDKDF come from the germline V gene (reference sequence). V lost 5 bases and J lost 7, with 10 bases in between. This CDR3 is CATSEGQYTQYF. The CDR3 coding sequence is TGTGCCACCAGCGAGGGCCAATATACGCAGTATTTT. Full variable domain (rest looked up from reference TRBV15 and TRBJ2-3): DAMVIQNPRYQVTQFGKPVTLSCSQTLNHNVMYWYQQKSSQAPKLLFHYYDKDFNNEADTPDNFQSRRPNTSFCFLDIRSPGLGDTAMYLCATSEGQYTQYFGPGTRLTVL.

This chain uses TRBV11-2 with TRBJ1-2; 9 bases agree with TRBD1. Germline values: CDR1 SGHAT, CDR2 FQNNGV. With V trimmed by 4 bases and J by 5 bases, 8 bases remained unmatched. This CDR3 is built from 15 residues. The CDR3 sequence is CASSSHRGRRYGYTF. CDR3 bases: TGTGCCAGCAGCTCCCACAGGGGGCGGAGGTATGGCTACACCTTC.

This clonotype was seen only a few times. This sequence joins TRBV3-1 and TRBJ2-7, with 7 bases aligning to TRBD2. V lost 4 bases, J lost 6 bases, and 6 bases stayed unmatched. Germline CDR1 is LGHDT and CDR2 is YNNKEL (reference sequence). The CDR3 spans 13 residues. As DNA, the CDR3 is TGTGCCAGCAGCCGCGGACTAGTCGGCGAGCAGTACTTC. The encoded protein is CASSRGLVGEQYF.

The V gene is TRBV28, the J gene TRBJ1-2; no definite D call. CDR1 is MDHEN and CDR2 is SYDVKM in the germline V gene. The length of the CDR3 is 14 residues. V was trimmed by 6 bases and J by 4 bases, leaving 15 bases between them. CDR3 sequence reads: CASRKALRGYGYTF. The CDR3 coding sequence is TGTGCCAGCAGGAAGGCTCTCCGGGGCTATGGCTACACCTTC.

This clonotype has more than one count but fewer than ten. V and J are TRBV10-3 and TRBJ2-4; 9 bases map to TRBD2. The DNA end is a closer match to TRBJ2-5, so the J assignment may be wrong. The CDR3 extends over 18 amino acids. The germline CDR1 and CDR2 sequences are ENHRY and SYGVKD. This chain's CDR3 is CAISARLWVAGEVETQYF. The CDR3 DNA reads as TGTGCCATCAGTGCCAGACTTTGGGTAGCGGGAGAGGTAGAGACCCAGTACTTC.

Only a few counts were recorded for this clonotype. The DNA of the CDR3 is TGTGCCAGCAGCTTACTGCCCGGGACTAAGAACTCCTACGAGCAGTACTTC. This codes for CASSLLPGTKNSYEQYF. V gene TRBV7-9 combines with J gene TRBJ2-7; 7 bases are shared with TRBD2. Germline V gives CDR1 SEHNR, CDR2 FQNEAQ (reference sequence). This CDR3 is built from 17 residues. Losses at the gene ends were 2 bases for V and 0 bases for J; bases not matched to a gene: 10.

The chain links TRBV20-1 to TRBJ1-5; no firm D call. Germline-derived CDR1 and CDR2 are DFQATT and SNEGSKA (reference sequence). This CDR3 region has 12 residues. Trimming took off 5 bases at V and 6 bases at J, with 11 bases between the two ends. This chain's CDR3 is CSAGHGFQPQHF. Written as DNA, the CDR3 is TGCAGTGCTGGCCACGGATTTCAGCCCCAGCATTTT.

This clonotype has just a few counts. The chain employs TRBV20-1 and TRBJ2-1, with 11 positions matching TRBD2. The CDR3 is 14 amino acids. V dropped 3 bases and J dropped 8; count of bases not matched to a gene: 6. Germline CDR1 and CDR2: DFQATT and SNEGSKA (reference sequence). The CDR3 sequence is CSASIAGGKYEQFF. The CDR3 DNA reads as TGCAGTGCTAGCATAGCGGGAGGGAAATATGAGCAGTTCTTC.

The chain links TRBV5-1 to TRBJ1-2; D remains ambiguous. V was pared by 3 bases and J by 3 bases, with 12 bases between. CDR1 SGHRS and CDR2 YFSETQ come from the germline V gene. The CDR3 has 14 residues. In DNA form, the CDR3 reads TGCGCCAGCAGCTACCAGAGGAAGGACTATGGCTACACCTTC. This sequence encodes CASSYQRKDYGYTF.

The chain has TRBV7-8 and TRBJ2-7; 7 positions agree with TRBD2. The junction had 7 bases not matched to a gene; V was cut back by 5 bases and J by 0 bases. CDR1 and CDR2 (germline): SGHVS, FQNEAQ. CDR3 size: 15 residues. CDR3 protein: CASSKLAEYSYEQYF. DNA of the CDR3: TGTGCCAGCAGCAAGCTAGCGGAGTACTCCTACGAGCAGTACTTC.

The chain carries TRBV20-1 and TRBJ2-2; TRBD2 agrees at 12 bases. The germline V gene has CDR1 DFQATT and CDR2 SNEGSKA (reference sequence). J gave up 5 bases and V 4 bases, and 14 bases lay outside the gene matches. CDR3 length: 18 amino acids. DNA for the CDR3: TGCAGTGCTACCAGACTAGCGGGAGCGGCCCCGGGGACCGGGGAGCTGTTTTTT. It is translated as CSATRLAGAAPGTGELFF.

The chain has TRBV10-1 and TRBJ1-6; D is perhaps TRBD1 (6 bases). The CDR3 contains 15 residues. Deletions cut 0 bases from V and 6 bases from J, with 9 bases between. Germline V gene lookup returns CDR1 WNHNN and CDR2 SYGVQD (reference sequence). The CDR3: CASSESSRGNSPLHF. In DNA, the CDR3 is TGCGCCAGCAGTGAGTCCAGCAGGGGTAATTCACCCCTCCACTTT.

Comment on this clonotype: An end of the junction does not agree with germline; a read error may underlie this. The CDR3 is CASSQGLAGVVTDAQYF. The CDR3 nucleotides are TGTGCCAGCAGCCAAGGACTAGCGGGAGTGGTGACAGATGCGCAGTATTTT. V usage is TRBV4-2 and J usage is TRBJ2-3; 12 bases align to TRBD2. Looked up from germline, CDR1 is LGHNA and CDR2 is YNFKEQ. The CDR3 sequence is 17 residues long.

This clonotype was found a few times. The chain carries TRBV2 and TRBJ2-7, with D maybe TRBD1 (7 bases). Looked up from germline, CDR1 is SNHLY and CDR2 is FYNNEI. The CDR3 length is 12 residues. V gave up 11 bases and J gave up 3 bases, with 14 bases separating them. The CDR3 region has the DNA TGTGCCGGGGCGGGACAGAACTACGAGCAGTACTTC. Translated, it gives CAGAGQNYEQYF.

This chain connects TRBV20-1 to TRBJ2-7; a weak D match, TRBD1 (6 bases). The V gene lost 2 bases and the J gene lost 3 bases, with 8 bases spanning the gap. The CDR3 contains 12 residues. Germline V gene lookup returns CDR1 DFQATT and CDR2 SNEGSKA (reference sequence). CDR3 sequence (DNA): TGCAGTGCTAGAAAGGACAGCTACGAGCAGTACTTC. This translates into CSARKDSYEQYF.

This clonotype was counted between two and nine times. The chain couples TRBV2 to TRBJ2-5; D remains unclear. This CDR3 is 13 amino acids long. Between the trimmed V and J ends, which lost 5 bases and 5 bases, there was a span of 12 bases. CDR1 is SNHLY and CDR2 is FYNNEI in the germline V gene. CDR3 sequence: CASSSVRGETQYF. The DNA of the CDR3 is TGTGCCAGCAGTTCCGTGCGTGGGGAGACCCAGTACTTC.

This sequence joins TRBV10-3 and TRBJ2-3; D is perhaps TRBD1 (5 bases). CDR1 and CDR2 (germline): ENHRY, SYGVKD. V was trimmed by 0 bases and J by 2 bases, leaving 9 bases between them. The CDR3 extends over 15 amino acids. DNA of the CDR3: TGTGCCATCAGTGAGTCCGACAGATTCACAGATACGCAGTATTTT. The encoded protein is CAISESDRFTDTQYF.

The CDR3 here is CASSPREGAVNEQFF. The CDR3, as DNA: TGTGCCAGCAGTCCCCGGGAGGGGGCGGTCAATGAGCAGTTCTTC. This sequence joins TRBV12-3 or TRBV12-4 and TRBJ2-1; D possibly corresponds to TRBD2 (8 bases). The CDR3 consists of 15 residues. V dropped 5 bases and J dropped 6 bases, with 17 bases sitting between them.

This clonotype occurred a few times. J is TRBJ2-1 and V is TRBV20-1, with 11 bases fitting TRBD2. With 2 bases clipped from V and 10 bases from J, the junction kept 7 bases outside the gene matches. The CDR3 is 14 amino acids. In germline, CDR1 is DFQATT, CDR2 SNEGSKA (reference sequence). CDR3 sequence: CSARLTSGRGEQFF. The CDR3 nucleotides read TGCAGTGCTAGATTAACTAGCGGGAGAGGAGAGCAGTTCTTC.

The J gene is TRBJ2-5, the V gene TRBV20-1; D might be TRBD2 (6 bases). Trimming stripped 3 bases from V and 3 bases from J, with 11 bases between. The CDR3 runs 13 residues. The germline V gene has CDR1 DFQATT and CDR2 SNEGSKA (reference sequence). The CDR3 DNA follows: TGCAGTGCTAGCCGGGGACTGGAAGAGACCCAGTACTTC. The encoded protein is CSASRGLEETQYF.

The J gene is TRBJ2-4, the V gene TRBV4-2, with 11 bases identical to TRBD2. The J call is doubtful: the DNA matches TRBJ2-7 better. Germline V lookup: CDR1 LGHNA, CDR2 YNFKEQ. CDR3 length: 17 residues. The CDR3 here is CASSPIAGGPKGDEQYF. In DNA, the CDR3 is TGTGCCAGCAGCCCGATAGCGGGAGGGCCGAAAGGGGACGAGCAGTACTTC.